The 31 T cell receptor beta chains below come from one sample, sequenced in a study of post-analysis software for immune sequencing data. Their target antigens are unknown. The authors incorporated unique molecular identifiers into the TCR beta cDNA libraries. MiXCR was run by TCRdb on the PCR reads, yielding one entry per CDR3 protein. The sample contains about 430,000 distinct CDR3 sequences, about 40% of which appear only once. Study results and limitations: The five TRBV segments detected at higher frequency in patients than in controls included TRBV5-6, TRBV5-1 and TRBV20-1.

Source material: blood. Source of these receptors: a girl aged 2 to 10 with multiple sclerosis.

This clonotype was picked up a small number of times. The chain joins TRBV9 to TRBJ2-3; TRBD2 agrees at 7 bases. Germline values: CDR1 SGDLS, CDR2 YYNGEE. V lost 3 bases and J lost 3; bases outside the gene matches: 10. This CDR3 contains 16 residues. The CDR3 loop is CASSALAGVRTDTQYF. CDR3 sequence (DNA): TGTGCCAGCAGCGCCCTCGCGGGAGTAAGGACAGATACGCAGTATTTT. Based on the CDR3 plus reference TRBV9 and TRBJ2-3, the full variable domain is DSGVTQTPKHLITATGQRVTLRCSPRSGDLSVYWYQQSLDQGLQFLIQYYNGEERAKGNILERFSAQQFPDLHSELNLSSLELGDSALYFCASSALAGVRTDTQYFGPGTRLTVL.

This clonotype was detected a few times. The V gene is TRBV2, the J gene TRBJ2-7; 7 positions agree with TRBD2. The CDR3 has 16 amino acids. The V gene's germline CDR1 is SNHLY and CDR2 FYNNEI. With V trimmed by 6 bases and J by 4 bases, 15 bases remained unmatched. The CDR3 DNA reads TGTGCCAGCAGGGAGCCGCTAGCGGATCTAAAATACGAGCAGTACTTC. Its translation is CASREPLADLKYEQYF. The entire variable domain, with the rest obtained from reference TRBV2 and TRBJ2-7, is as follows: EPEVTQTPSHQVTQMGQEVILRCVPISNHLYFYWYRQILGQKVEFLVSFYNNEISEKSEIFDDQFSVERPDGSNFTLKIRSTKLEDSAMYFCASREPLADLKYEQYFGPGTRLTVT.

DNA for the CDR3: TGTGCCAGCATCCCTCCCGGGAGAATCACCGGGGAGCTGTTTTTT. This gives the protein CASIPPGRITGELFF. J is TRBJ2-2 and V is TRBV7-8; a possible D gene is TRBD2 (6 bases). Germline-derived CDR1 and CDR2 are SGHVS and FQNEAQ. The V end lost 7 bases, the J end lost 4 bases, and 16 bases lay between the germline ends. The CDR3 runs to 15 residues.

This clonotype showed up just a few times. The V gene is TRBV18, the J gene TRBJ2-5, with D possibly TRBD2 on 6 matching bases. The germline gives CDR1 KGHSH, CDR2 LQKENI. CDR3 length equals 17 residues. V shed 6 bases and J shed 2 bases, with 22 bases lying between them. The chain's CDR3 is CASSQYTSRVLQETQYF. CDR3 nucleotide sequence: TGTGCCAGCTCGCAGTACACTAGCAGGGTATTACAAGAGACCCAGTACTTC.

The V and J genes are TRBV7-2 and TRBJ2-7, with 7 nucleotides matching TRBD1. The germline CDR1 and CDR2 sequences are SGHTA and FQGNSA. V lost 1 base and J lost 3; bases outside the gene matches: 6. The CDR3 is 15 residues long. Here the CDR3 DNA reads TGTGCCAGCAGCTTAGACGGGACAGCTTTCTACGAGCAGTACTTC. Translation gives CASSLDGTAFYEQYF.

V usage is TRBV27 and J usage is TRBJ1-2; D unclear. V was trimmed by 4 bases and J by 4 bases, leaving 13 bases between them. This CDR3 spans 14 amino acids. Germline CDR1 reads MNHEY; CDR2 reads SMNVEV (reference sequence). The CDR3 loop is CASSWEGKAYGYTF. CDR3 bases: TGTGCCAGCAGTTGGGAAGGGAAGGCCTATGGCTACACCTTC.

This chain uses TRBV2 with TRBJ2-3; D gene unclear. Germline assignment: CDR1 SNHLY and CDR2 FYNNEI. The V end was cut by 7 bases, the J end by 4 bases, with 15 bases between. This CDR3 spans 14 amino acids. CDR3: CASNRAPSADTQYF. The CDR3 bases are TGTGCCAGCAACCGGGCTCCATCCGCAGATACGCAGTATTTT.

J is TRBJ1-1 and V is TRBV29-1, with D possibly matching TRBD1 (6 bases). CDR3 length: 12 residues. V was trimmed by 4 bases and J by 5 bases, leaving 11 bases between them. Germline values: CDR1 SQVTM, CDR2 ANQGSEA. The CDR3: CSVATGYTEAFF. The CDR3 DNA reads TGCAGCGTTGCTACAGGGTATACTGAAGCTTTCTTT. The complete variable domain, with remaining parts taken from reference TRBV29-1 and TRBJ1-1, reads SAVISQKPSRDICQRGTSLTIQCQVDSQVTMMFWYRQQPGQSLTLIATANQGSEATYESGFVIDKFPISRPNLTFSTLTVSNMSPEDSSIYLCSVATGYTEAFFGQGTRLTVV.

This chain uses TRBV28 with TRBJ1-6; TRBD1 might be the D (6 bases). This CDR3 region has 13 residues. The germline gives CDR1 MDHEN, CDR2 SYDVKM. The V end was cut by 7 bases, the J end by 6 bases, with 10 bases between. The CDR3 nucleotides read TGTGCCAGCAAGAACAGGGCTAATTCACCCCTCCACTTT. Its protein is CASKNRANSPLHF.

The chain has TRBV20-1 and TRBJ2-1; TRBD2 matches 11 bases. Germline-derived CDR1 and CDR2 are DFQATT and SNEGSKA (reference sequence). Trimming removed 2 bases from V and 8 bases from J; junction bases left unmatched: 11. This CDR3 spans 16 amino acids. CDR3 residues: CSARQRGLAVNYEQFF. The CDR3 nucleotides read TGCAGTGCTAGACAAAGGGGACTAGCGGTTAACTATGAGCAGTTCTTC.

This clonotype has just a few counts. This chain uses TRBV6-6 with TRBJ2-7; the match to TRBD1 covers 7 bases. This CDR3 is 15 amino acids long. J lost 4 bases, V lost 2 bases, and 8 bases had no gene match. CDR1 is MNHNY, CDR2 SVGAGI, per germline (reference sequence). CDR3 DNA: TGTGCCAGCAGTTACACCGGGACAGTTCTATACGAGCAGTACTTC. Residues: CASSYTGTVLYEQYF.

Only a few counts were recorded for this clonotype. The chain combines TRBV20-1 with TRBJ1-5; D unresolved. V was shortened by 1 base and J by 9 bases, with 16 bases between the two germline ends. CDR3 size: 14 residues. Per germline, CDR1 DFQATT and CDR2 SNEGSKA (reference sequence). In nucleotides, the CDR3 is TGCAGTGCTAGAGCCGCTCAAGGGTTGCGGCCCCAGCATTTT. Translating it yields CSARAAQGLRPQHF.

On this clonotype: One junction end does not reproduce the germline sequence, and a read error may be involved. The chain joins TRBV20-1 to TRBJ1-6; D perhaps matches TRBD1 (5 bases). The CDR3 extends over 15 amino acids. CDR1 is DFQATT and CDR2 is SNEGSKA in the germline V gene (reference sequence). The DNA for the CDR3 is TGCAGTGCTACCCCAGGGCGGCCACCTAATTCGCCCCTCCACTTT. It encodes CSATPGRPPNSPLHF.

The chain links TRBV20-1 to TRBJ2-5; D possibly corresponds to TRBD2 (6 bases). Trimming left V 7 bases short and J 5 bases short, with 17 bases between. The CDR3 runs 13 residues. Germline V gene lookup returns CDR1 DFQATT and CDR2 SNEGSKA (reference sequence). The DNA for the CDR3 is TGCAGTGTACGGAGGGGTACTCTCGAGACCCAGTACTTC. This encodes CSVRRGTLETQYF.

CDR3 amino acids: CASNFQGEAFF. The CDR3 coding sequence is TGTGCCAGCAACTTTCAGGGGGAAGCTTTCTTT. The genes are TRBV5-8 and TRBJ1-1; perhaps TRBD1 as D (6 bases). Germline V CDR1 and CDR2: SGHTS, YDEGEE. V shed 6 bases and J shed 8 bases, with 11 bases lying between them. There are 11 residues in the CDR3.

The sample holds a few counts of this clonotype. The chain carries TRBV6-5 and TRBJ2-2, with 7 bases identical to TRBD1. Germline V gene data show CDR1 as MNHEY and CDR2 as SVGAGI. V lost 6 bases, J lost 2 bases, and 6 bases stayed unmatched. The CDR3 runs to 15 residues. The CDR3 spells CASSPDRANTGELFF. As DNA, the CDR3 is TGTGCCAGCAGCCCCGACAGGGCAAACACCGGGGAGCTGTTTTTT.

J is TRBJ2-7 and V is TRBV11-2, with TRBD1 matching over 8 bases. Germline CDR1 is SGHAT and CDR2 is FQNNGV. This CDR3 is built from 15 residues. V lost 5 bases, J lost 1 base, and 7 bases stayed unmatched. CDR3: CASSEDRGLSYEQYF. Written as DNA, the CDR3 is TGTGCCAGCAGCGAAGACAGGGGATTGTCCTACGAGCAGTACTTC.

This clonotype occurred a few times. The chain has TRBV5-1 and TRBJ2-7; D is tentatively TRBD1 or TRBD2 (6 bases each). This CDR3 is built from 15 residues. Trimming removed 2 bases from V and 4 bases from J, with 16 bases in between. Germline V gene sequence: CDR1 SGHRS, CDR2 YFSETQ. The CDR3 reads CASSFLTGGIYEQYF. The CDR3, as DNA: TGCGCCAGCAGCTTCTTGACAGGCGGGATATACGAGCAGTACTTC.

V usage is TRBV6-2 or TRBV6-3 and J usage is TRBJ2-5; TRBD1 aligns across 8 bases. The V segment lost 6 bases and the J segment 11 bases; nucleotides outside the gene matches: 20. CDR3 length equals 16 residues. Germline CDR1 reads MNHEY; CDR2 reads SVGEGT. The CDR3 bases are TGTGCCAGCAGAAACTTCACCGGGACAGGCACTCATGAGCAGTACTTC. Translating it yields CASRNFTGTGTHEQYF.

As for this clonotype: Relative to the germline gene, one junction end is altered; a read error may explain this. The V call is TRBV5-1, the J call TRBJ2-5; the D gene could be TRBD1 or TRBD2 (6 bases each). Per the germline V gene, CDR1 is SGHRS and CDR2 is YFSETQ. CDR3 length: 13 residues. CDR3 sequence: CASRSGGQETQHF. DNA of the CDR3: TGCGCCAGCAGGTCCGGGGGCCAAGAGACCCAGCACTTC.

CDR3 in DNA: TGTGCCAGCAGTGAAGCCCAGCCCGACTATGGCTACACCTTC. This sequence encodes CASSEAQPDYGYTF. The V gene is TRBV6-1, the J gene TRBJ1-2; D gene ambiguous. The CDR3 sequence is 14 residues long. V lost 0 bases and J lost 3, with 8 bases in between. Germline lookup yields CDR1 MNHNS and CDR2 SASEGT.

The chain uses TRBV29-1 and TRBJ2-3; 8 nucleotides align to TRBD1. V was clipped by 1 base and J by 6 bases; unmatched bases: 3. CDR3 size: 13 residues. CDR1 is SQVTM and CDR2 is ANQGSEA in the germline V gene. The CDR3 protein is CSVEGRGLDTQYF. The CDR3 coding sequence is TGCAGCGTTGAAGGCAGGGGGCTTGATACGCAGTATTTT.

The V gene is TRBV9, the J gene TRBJ2-3; TRBD2 agrees at 14 bases. Germline lookup yields CDR1 SGDLS and CDR2 YYNGEE. V dropped 3 bases and J dropped 0; count of bases not matched to a gene: 3. This CDR3 contains 17 residues. CDR3 protein: CASSGRLAGGSTDTQYF. CDR3 bases: TGTGCCAGCAGCGGACGACTAGCGGGGGGGAGCACAGATACGCAGTATTTT. The entire variable domain, with the rest obtained from reference TRBV9 and TRBJ2-3, is as follows: DSGVTQTPKHLITATGQRVTLRCSPRSGDLSVYWYQQSLDQGLQFLIQYYNGEERAKGNILERFSAQQFPDLHSELNLSSLELGDSALYFCASSGRLAGGSTDTQYFGPGTRLTVL.

As DNA, the CDR3 is TGTGCCAGCAGCCTCCTAGAGAGCACAGATACGCAGTATTTT. Protein sequence: CASSLLESTDTQYF. V and J are TRBV11-2 and TRBJ2-3; D not resolved. The CDR3 spans 14 residues. Trimming shortened V by 5 bases and J by 0 bases, and 9 bases separated the two germline ends. Germline loops: CDR1 SGHAT, CDR2 FQNNGV.

The CDR3 region has the DNA TGCGCCAGCAGCTTGGGAGGGACTTCCGAGCAGTTCTTC. This codes for CASSLGGTSEQFF. This chain connects TRBV5-1 to TRBJ2-1, with a possible D match to TRBD2 (6 bases). Trimming removed 0 bases at V and 10 bases at J, with 11 bases between. The CDR3 sequence is 13 residues long. CDR1 and CDR2 (germline): SGHRS, YFSETQ.

This clonotype was recorded a few times. The rearrangement joins TRBV7-9 to TRBJ2-7; TRBD1 matches 9 bases. The junction had 8 bases not matched to a gene; V was cut back by 5 bases and J by 3 bases. The germline gives CDR1 SEHNR, CDR2 FQNEAQ (reference sequence). This CDR3 contains 15 residues. As DNA, the CDR3 is TGTGCCAGCAGCCCCCCCGGACAGGGGTTCTACGAGCAGTACTTC. It codes for CASSPPGQGFYEQYF.

The chain is built from TRBV20-1 and TRBJ2-2; 14 bases are shared with TRBD2. Germline loops: CDR1 DFQATT, CDR2 SNEGSKA (reference sequence). The CDR3 contains 17 residues. J gave up 0 bases and V 3 bases, and 3 bases lay outside the gene matches. CDR3 in amino acids: CSASKGLAGANTGELFF. The CDR3 DNA is TGCAGTGCTAGTAAGGGACTAGCGGGGGCGAACACCGGGGAGCTGTTTTTT.

This chain uses TRBV20-1 with TRBJ1-1; D is uncertain. This CDR3 is built from 14 residues. Trimming stripped 5 bases from V and 1 base from J, with 14 bases between. Per germline, CDR1 DFQATT and CDR2 SNEGSKA (reference sequence). The CDR3 sequence is CSAPRAGGNTEAFF. CDR3 nucleotide sequence: TGCAGTGCTCCCCGGGCAGGAGGGAACACTGAAGCTTTCTTT.

The J gene is TRBJ2-6, the V gene TRBV7-2, with D hard to call. The CDR3 consists of 16 residues. Trimming took 5 bases from V and 0 from J, leaving 11 bases between them. Germline values: CDR1 SGHTA, CDR2 FQGNSA. CDR3 DNA sequence: TGTGCCAGCAGCGCAAGGTCCGTCTCTGGGGCCAACGTCCTGACTTTC. It is translated as CASSARSVSGANVLTF.

The V call is TRBV13, the J call TRBJ1-1; unclear D gene. The CDR3 has 17 residues. V lost 4 bases and J lost 4, with 22 bases in between. Germline CDR1 is PRHDT and CDR2 is FYEKMQ (reference sequence). CDR3 in DNA: TGTGCCAGCAGCTACCGCAGGAATAGGTTATTTGGCACTGAAGCTTTCTTT. Amino acids: CASSYRRNRLFGTEAFF.

The chain joins TRBV5-5 to TRBJ1-2, with D possibly being TRBD1 (5 bases). The CDR3 spans 15 residues. From germline, CDR1 is SGHKS and CDR2 YYEKEE (reference sequence). V was cut by 0 bases and J by 4 bases, with 13 bases left in between. The CDR3 nucleotides are TGTGCCAGCAGCTTGGTTCCCGGGGACGGCTATGGCTACACCTTC. This encodes CASSLVPGDGYGYTF.